Below, 32 T cell receptor beta chains from the same sample are listed, as sequenced in a study of T cell changes during pregnancy in multiple sclerosis (dated by TCRdb to the late 2010s). Library generation was performed with the immunoSEQ multiplex PCR assay. TCRdb took this table from immuneACCESS and kept in-frame rearrangements with V and J called. Such tables lack part of the clones; where checked against another copy, unresolved V genes explain under half of the gap, and the rest is unexplained. The sample contains 55,000 to 70,000 clones, 80% to 90% of them found a single time. Roughly 2.7% of the sample belongs to the ten largest clones. The material was peripheral blood, obtained in the first trimester of pregnancy. These TCRs come from a female donor with multiple sclerosis, enrolled in a pregnancy study.

The CDR3 here is CASSSRTGIDTEAFF. For the CDR3, the DNA is TGTGCCAGCAGTTCCAGGACAGGGATAGACACTGAAGCTTTCTTT. The chain carries TRBV6-5 and TRBJ1-1; TRBD1 matches 8 bases. J gave up 3 bases and V 4 bases, and 7 bases lay outside the gene matches. CDR3 length equals 15 residues. Germline CDR1 MNHEY, CDR2 SVGAGI.

V gene TRBV5-6 combines with J gene TRBJ2-7; 8 bases agree with TRBD2. CDR1 is SGHDT and CDR2 is YYEEEE in the germline V gene. The CDR3 runs to 15 residues. V lost 2 bases and J lost 3; bases outside the gene matches: 7. CDR3 bases: TGTGCCAGCAGCTTATCTACCGGGACTAGCTACGAGCAGTACTTC. This gives the protein CASSLSTGTSYEQYF. Full variable domain (remainder filled in from reference TRBV5-6 and TRBJ2-7): DAGVTQSPTHLIKTRGQQVTLRCSPKSGHDTVSWYQQALGQGPQFIFQYYEEEERQRGNFPDRFSGHQFPNYSSELNVNALLLGDSALYLCASSLSTGTSYEQYFGPGTRLTVT.

The count of this clone is one. The chain employs TRBV4-1 and TRBJ2-2; no definite D call. The CDR3 is 18 residues long. V was trimmed by 0 bases and J by 0 bases, leaving 14 bases between them. Germline CDR1 and CDR2: MGHRA and YSYEKL. In nucleotides, the CDR3 is TGCGCCAGCAGCCAAGAAGGTCCGTACAGTGCGAACACCGGGGAGCTGTTTTTT. Its protein product is CASSQEGPYSANTGELFF.

The chain has TRBV5-6 and TRBJ2-5; tentatively, D is TRBD1 (6 bases). V was shortened by 4 bases and J by 5 bases, with 15 bases between the two germline ends. This CDR3 region has 14 residues. Germline assignment: CDR1 SGHDT and CDR2 YYEEEE. The CDR3 nucleotides are TGTGCCAGCAGCGACCTACAGGGATTTGAGACCCAGTACTTC. Protein sequence: CASSDLQGFETQYF.

This chain joins TRBV12-5 and TRBJ2-5; possibly TRBD1 for D (6 bases). The V and J ends lost 0 bases and 5 bases respectively, with 13 bases between them. This CDR3 is 15 amino acids long. Per the germline V gene, CDR1 is LGHNT and CDR2 is FRNRAP. The CDR3 nucleotides are TGTGCTAGTGGTTTGGTAGCTGGGGGCGGGGAGACCCAGTACTTC. Protein product: CASGLVAGGGETQYF.

This chain's CDR3 is CASNPQGASNQPQHF. In nucleotides, the CDR3 is TGTGCCAGTAATCCGCAGGGGGCTAGCAATCAGCCCCAGCATTTT. The chain recombines TRBV19 with TRBJ1-5; 8 bases line up with TRBD1. The germline V gene has CDR1 LNHDA and CDR2 SQIVND (reference sequence). After removal of 7 bases from V and 0 bases from J, the junction contained 5 bases not matched to a gene. The CDR3 extends over 15 amino acids.

J is TRBJ1-5 and V is TRBV19, with D possibly being TRBD1 (6 bases). Looked up from germline, CDR1 is LNHDA and CDR2 is SQIVND (reference sequence). This CDR3 has 15 amino acids. V was cut by 5 bases and J by 2 bases, with 13 bases left in between. DNA for the CDR3: TGTGCCAGTAGTGACGCCCCAGGGGGCAATCAGCCCCAGCATTTT. It translates to CASSDAPGGNQPQHF.

V is TRBV18 and J is TRBJ2-4; a weak D match, TRBD2 (6 bases). The CDR3 totals 15 residues. Trimming took 3 bases from V and 1 from J, leaving 10 bases between them. Germline CDR1 KGHSH, CDR2 LQKENI. The chain's CDR3 is CASSPIGGAKNIQYF. The CDR3 region has the DNA TGTGCCAGCTCACCGATTGGGGGGGCCAAAAACATTCAGTACTTC.

V gene TRBV10-1 combines with J gene TRBJ2-1; 14 bases align to TRBD2. Germline CDR1 and CDR2: WNHNN and SYGVQD (reference sequence). The CDR3 contains 17 residues. V dropped 1 base and J dropped 6; count of bases not matched to a gene: 5. As DNA, the CDR3 is TGCGCCAGCAGTGAGTTAGAGACTAGCGGGAGGGGCAATGAGCAGTTCTTC. Translation gives CASSELETSGRGNEQFF.

The chain is built from TRBV7-2 and TRBJ2-5; 8 positions agree with TRBD2. Germline-derived CDR1 and CDR2 are SGHTA and FQGNSA. The CDR3 length is 14 residues. V trimming: 2 bases; J trimming: 9 bases; junction bases outside the gene matches: 8. In DNA, the CDR3 is TGTGCCAGCAGCTTATCAATTGACGGGGGGGCCCAGTACTTC. It translates to CASSLSIDGGAQYF.

The CDR3 bases are TGTGCCAGCAGTTACAGGGAGGGTCCGGGGCCCCAGCATTTT. This codes for CASSYREGPGPQHF. This chain links TRBV6-5 with TRBJ1-5; D uncertain. Germline CDR1 and CDR2: MNHEY and SVGAGI. The V end was cut by 2 bases, the J end by 9 bases, with 14 bases between. The CDR3 consists of 14 residues.

This rearrangement joins TRBV5-1 to TRBJ2-5; TRBD1 agrees at 8 bases. The CDR3 totals 15 residues. J lost 2 bases, V lost 4 bases, and 7 bases had no gene match. Germline loops: CDR1 SGHRS, CDR2 YFSETQ. CDR3 protein: CASSVTGTGQETQYF. DNA for the CDR3: TGCGCCAGCAGCGTAACCGGGACAGGACAAGAGACCCAGTACTTC.

The chain is built from TRBV11-2 and TRBJ2-1, with D tentatively TRBD2 (5 bases). V was trimmed by 1 base and J by 8 bases, leaving 18 bases between them. The CDR3 spans 16 residues. Germline CDR1 is SGHAT and CDR2 is FQNNGV. CDR3: CASSLAGSPDFDEQFF. Written as DNA, the CDR3 is TGTGCCAGCAGCTTAGCGGGGAGTCCCGACTTTGATGAGCAGTTCTTC.

In nucleotides, the CDR3 is TGTGCCAGCAGTTTATCGGACAGGGACAACTATGGCTACACCTTC. Translation: CASSLSDRDNYGYTF. The V call is TRBV27, the J call TRBJ1-2, with 8 nucleotides matching TRBD1. V gave up 0 bases and J gave up 2 bases; unmatched junction bases: 2. CDR3 length: 15 residues. Germline lookup yields CDR1 MNHEY and CDR2 SMNVEV (reference sequence).

The V and J genes are TRBV5-1 and TRBJ2-5; D is ambiguous. The germline gives CDR1 SGHRS, CDR2 YFSETQ. This CDR3 is built from 15 residues. V lost 1 base to trimming and J lost 5 bases, with 15 bases between them. The CDR3 reads CASSLNGPRRETQYF. DNA of the CDR3: TGCGCCAGCAGCTTGAATGGTCCTAGAAGGGAGACCCAGTACTTC. The full variable domain, in which reference TRBV5-1 and TRBJ2-5 provide the parts outside the CDR3, is KAGVTQTPRYLIKTRGQQVTLSCSPISGHRSVSWYQQTPGQGLQFLFEYFSETQRNKGNFPGRFSGRQFSNSRSEMNVSTLELGDSALYLCASSLNGPRRETQYFGPGTRLLVL.

The V and J genes are TRBV4-2 and TRBJ1-2; D is possibly TRBD1 (6 bases). CDR3 length: 17 residues. V was cut by 1 base and J by 2 bases, with 17 bases left in between. Germline CDR1 reads LGHNA; CDR2 reads YNFKEQ. CDR3 DNA sequence: TGTGCCAGCAGCCAAGCTCCAGGGGTCTACACAAACTATGGCTACACCTTC. Translation: CASSQAPGVYTNYGYTF.

This rearrangement joins TRBV10-3 to TRBJ2-2; 9 positions agree with TRBD2. The trim removed 10 bases at V and 5 bases at J, leaving 14 bases unmatched. This CDR3 is built from 16 residues. From germline, CDR1 is ENHRY and CDR2 SYGVKD. This chain's CDR3 is CATETGGGARTGELFF. CDR3 nucleotide sequence: TGTGCCACCGAAACGGGCGGGGGGGCCAGGACCGGGGAGCTGTTTTTT.

This clone was counted once. CDR3 amino acids: CASSMADTPHEQYF. DNA for the CDR3: TGTGCCAGTAGTATGGCGGACACCCCCCACGAGCAGTACTTC. The V call is TRBV19, the J call TRBJ2-7, with TRBD1 as a possible D gene (5 bases). CDR1 LNHDA and CDR2 SQIVND come from the germline V gene (reference sequence). The CDR3 extends over 14 amino acids. The germline V and J ends were trimmed by 3 bases and 5 bases, with 14 bases remaining between them.

The CDR3 sequence: CAISGQGHPSGANVLTF. CDR3 in DNA: TGTGCCATCAGTGGCCAGGGGCACCCCTCTGGGGCCAACGTCCTGACTTTC. The chain uses TRBV10-3 and TRBJ2-6, with D possibly matching TRBD1 (6 bases). The V end lost 4 bases, the J end lost 0 bases, and 13 bases lay between the germline ends. This CDR3 spans 17 amino acids. Germline V gene sequence: CDR1 ENHRY, CDR2 SYGVKD.

This chain links TRBV18 with TRBJ2-3; 7 bases match TRBD2. This CDR3 is built from 16 residues. Germline trimming cut 0 bases from V and 0 bases from J; bases unmatched to any gene: 3. Germline CDR1 KGHSH, CDR2 LQKENI. In nucleotides, the CDR3 is TGTGCCAGCTCACCACCGGGAGGGACTAGCACAGATACGCAGTATTTT. It yields the protein CASSPPGGTSTDTQYF.

V usage is TRBV5-4 and J usage is TRBJ2-1; TRBD2 aligns across 8 bases. V dropped 2 bases and J dropped 6; count of bases not matched to a gene: 4. The germline gives CDR1 SGHNT, CDR2 YYREEE (reference sequence). The CDR3 has 14 amino acids. The DNA of the CDR3 is TGTGCCAGCAGCTTTCCCGGGACTAGCAATGAGCAGTTCTTC. Translation: CASSFPGTSNEQFF.

This chain joins TRBV10-3 and TRBJ2-1; 9 bases agree with TRBD1. This CDR3 has 14 residues. V was clipped by 10 bases and J by 7 bases; unmatched bases: 11. Germline V gene sequence: CDR1 ENHRY, CDR2 SYGVKD. The CDR3 loop reads CATNRDRDSNEQFF. In DNA form, the CDR3 reads TGTGCCACGAACCGGGACAGGGATAGTAATGAGCAGTTCTTC.

V gene TRBV18 combines with J gene TRBJ2-7, with unresolved D. The length of the CDR3 is 16 residues. V shed 0 bases and J shed 2 bases, with 14 bases lying between them. Germline lookup yields CDR1 KGHSH and CDR2 LQKENI. The DNA for the CDR3 is TGTGCCAGCTCACCACCGAGTAGCAATGATGCCTACGAGCAGTACTTC. It translates to CASSPPSSNDAYEQYF. Looking up the rest from reference TRBV18 and TRBJ2-7 gives the full variable domain: NAGVMQNPRHLVRRRGQEARLRCSPMKGHSHVYWYRQLPEEGLKFMVYLQKENIIDESGMPKERFSAEFPKEGPSILRIQQVVRGDSAAYFCASSPPSSNDAYEQYFGPGTRLTVT.

The rearrangement uses TRBV7-2 and TRBJ1-3; D unresolved. The CDR3 is 16 amino acids. Trimming stripped 5 bases from V and 3 bases from J, with 17 bases between. Looked up from germline, CDR1 is SGHTA and CDR2 is FQGNSA. The CDR3 coding sequence is TGTGCCAGCAGCCCCCGCCAGTGGAGGGATGGAAACACCATATATTTT. Encoded protein: CASSPRQWRDGNTIYF.

The chain uses TRBV5-1 and TRBJ1-6, with a tentative D call TRBD1 (6 bases). CDR1 SGHRS and CDR2 YFSETQ come from the germline V gene. The CDR3 consists of 17 residues. V was trimmed by 2 bases and J by 1 base, leaving 13 bases between them. DNA of the CDR3: TGCGCCAGCAGCTTTGGACAGACACGGTCCTATAATTCACCCCTCCACTTT. Protein product: CASSFGQTRSYNSPLHF.

V gene TRBV6-1 combines with J gene TRBJ1-5; possibly TRBD1 for D (5 bases). This CDR3 is built from 14 residues. Trimming removed 1 base at V and 5 bases at J, with 9 bases between. Germline-derived CDR1 and CDR2 are MNHNS and SASEGT. CDR3 protein: CASSEGQGYQPQHF. The CDR3 DNA sequence: TGTGCCAGCAGTGAAGGTCAGGGATATCAGCCCCAGCATTTT.

The rearrangement joins TRBV5-5 to TRBJ1-2; D possibly corresponds to TRBD1 (6 bases). In germline, CDR1 is SGHKS, CDR2 YYEKEE (reference sequence). CDR3 size: 15 residues. V lost 4 bases, J lost 2 bases, and 15 bases lay in between. CDR3 sequence reads: CASSPSRQANYGYTF. CDR3 DNA sequence: TGTGCCAGCAGCCCGTCCCGACAGGCCAACTATGGCTACACCTTC.

The chain has TRBV9 and TRBJ2-3; no firm D call. CDR3 length: 11 amino acids. Germline CDR1 is SGDLS and CDR2 is YYNGEE. Between the trimmed V and J ends, which lost 9 bases and 0 bases, there was a span of 5 bases. The CDR3 bases are TGTGCCACCCCTAGCACAGATACGCAGTATTTT. It is translated as CATPSTDTQYF.

This chain connects TRBV10-1 to TRBJ2-5, with 7 bases fitting TRBD2. The J segment lost 2 bases and the V segment lost 0 bases, leaving 3 bases of the junction unmatched. This CDR3 region has 15 residues. Per the germline V gene, CDR1 is WNHNN and CDR2 is SYGVQD (reference sequence). CDR3 amino acids: CASSESASGQETQYF. In nucleotides, the CDR3 is TGCGCCAGCAGTGAGTCGGCTAGCGGACAAGAGACCCAGTACTTC.

The V call is TRBV10-3, the J call TRBJ1-5, with 7 bases identical to TRBD1. J was trimmed by 2 bases and V by 3 bases; bases with no gene match: 10. There are 17 residues in the CDR3. The germline V gene encodes CDR1 ENHRY and CDR2 SYGVKD. CDR3 amino acids: CAISDEARGYGNQPQHF. Here the CDR3 DNA reads TGTGCCATCAGTGATGAAGCCAGGGGGTATGGCAATCAGCCCCAGCATTTT.

The rearrangement links TRBV6-5 to TRBJ2-2, with D possibly TRBD1 on 6 matching bases. CDR1 and CDR2 (germline): MNHEY, SVGAGI. Between the trimmed V and J ends, which lost 5 bases and 6 bases, there was a span of 16 bases. This CDR3 comprises 15 residues. The CDR3 protein is CASSRGTGPAGELFF. CDR3 DNA: TGTGCCAGCAGTCGAGGAACAGGGCCGGCCGGGGAGCTGTTTTTT.

The V and J genes are TRBV9 and TRBJ2-2, with a weak D call TRBD1 (5 bases). The germline V gene encodes CDR1 SGDLS and CDR2 YYNGEE. CDR3 size: 16 residues. Trimming removed 4 bases at V and 2 bases at J, with 15 bases between. The CDR3 loop reads CASSPRTPLNTGELFF. The CDR3, as DNA: TGTGCCAGCAGCCCCCGGACACCTCTAAACACCGGGGAGCTGTTTTTT. The variable domain in full, completed from reference TRBV9 and TRBJ2-2, reads DSGVTQTPKHLITATGQRVTLRCSPRSGDLSVYWYQQSLDQGLQFLIQYYNGEERAKGNILERFSAQQFPDLHSELNLSSLELGDSALYFCASSPRTPLNTGELFFGEGSRLTVL.